This TCR beta chain stems from a study of cytomegalovirus exposure and HLA in healthy donors (dated by TCRdb to the late 2010s). Study-level background: A later analysis indicated that the roughly 120 validation repertoires were generated on the platform also employed for the approximately 700 repertoires of the first cohort. To predict cytomegalovirus infection status, the study combined high-throughput TCR immunosequencing, statistical association of individual TCRs with disease status, and machine learning. In addition to the first cohort of 650 to 750 subjects, a separate validation cohort of 120 different subjects was used. The study aimed to test whether cataloging public T cell receptors could reveal signatures of past pathogen exposure.

Here is what the overall study found, with its caveats: Most TCR sequences were seen in very few donors, while some public TCRs were found in many individuals. Subsequent analysis determined that TCRs grouped into clusters in the first cohort also showed a tendency toward co-occurrence across the roughly 130 validation repertoires, and about 94% of cluster scores exceeded 0. In the study, around 160 TCR beta chains were listed as associated with cytomegalovirus. According to the authors, the approach could potentially be generalized to other disease states and immunological phenotypes. The classifier was reported to diagnose cytomegalovirus status with high specificity and sensitivity in both the original cohort and the validation cohort. All 110 or so repertoires were used to score co-occurrence in the validation cohort in a later analysis, because that analysis had no HLA typing for the cohort. In vitro tests confirmed that three of the cytomegalovirus-associated TCR beta chains recognize cytomegalovirus antigens.

Separate from the roughly 700-subject first cohort, the validation cohort of about 120 subjects was the group to which the donors belonged. As concerns this clone: Its target antigen remains unknown. Base qualities are missing; no much larger clone stands one base away.

Library method: the immunoSEQ multiplex PCR assay. The authors' analysis ran thus. A statistical classification framework was built to diagnose cytomegalovirus status from the catalog of TCR beta chain sequences. TCRdb's version of the immuneACCESS table is confined to in-frame rearrangements and falls short of the full clone set. An unresolved V gene accounts for under half of the shortfall where checked; the remainder is of unknown origin. The D gene and trimming were derived from the DNA, and the V and J assignments and clone size from that table. For this sample there are about 360,000 clones; 80% to 90% appear just once. Roughly 0.83% of the sample is in the top ten clones. Inclusive of the bounding cysteine and phenylalanine, the CDR3 is 15 residues long. Only the CDR3 region is kept as DNA, spanning 45 bases read in frame from base 1. For CDR1 and CDR2, the germline V gene lists ENHRY and SYGVKD. Trimming costs V 0 bases and J 0 bases, and their ends lie 8 bases apart.

The sequenced sample was PBMCs. The sequence joins TRBV10-3 to TRBJ1-1; the D gene is unclear. The sequence was collected from a woman between 18 and 29 years old in good health and CMV-seronegative. The nucleotide sequence is TGTGCCATCAGTGAGTCGGGGAGGTTGAACACTGAAGCTTTCTTT. It codes for CAISESGRLNTEAFF.